This T cell receptor beta chain was profiled in a study of long-term antiretroviral therapy in people with HIV. In the United States, treatment was given to all participants with HIV. Samples were assayed with immunoSEQ v3.0 at survey level. Clones were sequenced by immunoSEQ multiplex PCR, and TCRdb holds only the in-frame ones, with some missing. The sample includes about 32,000 clones, about 97% seen only once; the top ten take 1.5% to 2%. In regard to this clone: Its antigen is as yet unknown.

Study results and limitations: Among HIV repertoires, CDR3 length ranges were narrower than those of controls. Records did not include ART adherence, viral resistance or therapy changes. Repertoire composition at all time points was dominated by clones that had expanded before ART.

The TCR originated in a man aged 25 to 40 with HIV. The source was unsorted PBMCs, collected 7.6 years after starting antiretroviral therapy.

CDR3 sequence reads: CATSTGLAGGQQFF. As DNA, the CDR3 is TGTGCCACCAGCACGGGACTAGCGGGGGGTCAGCAGTTCTTC. The chain links TRBV15 to TRBJ2-1; 15 bases fit TRBD2. This CDR3 comprises 14 residues. CDR1 is LNHNV and CDR2 is YYDKDF in the germline V gene (reference sequence). V gave up 4 bases and J gave up 11 bases; unmatched junction bases: 3.